This TCR beta chain came from a study of human T cells and chemical hapten exposure. The wider study: Across samples, TCR yields varied, mostly owing to small differences in pooled library volumes.

A single record per CDR3 protein comes from TCRdb applying MiXCR to the RACE reads. Among 70,000 or so distinct CDR3 sequences listed, 11% were seen once. Study-wide points: Counts of TCRs above 1 in 1000 frequency stayed unchanged with DPC sensitization. Given that the donors had alopecia, their immune response may differ from that seen in healthy people.

In regard to this clonotype: The antigen is unknown.

The time point is: patch test 3, about 24 weeks after DPC sensitization. Treatment indicated: therapeutic diphenylcyclopropenone sensitization with weekly scalp DPC. Drawing of blood took place ahead of applying each patch test. This sequence originates from a woman aged 45-65 years with alopecia areata. Some clones in this sample may be carry-over from other donors' samples. Here the sequenced sample was whole blood, taken in connection with sensitization to the hapten diphenylcyclopropenone (DPC).

In DNA, the CDR3 is TGTGCCAGCAGGGGAACAGGGGCTTACACCGGGGAGCTGTTTTTT. Protein sequence: CASRGTGAYTGELFF. This chain links TRBV12-3 or TRBV12-4 with TRBJ2-2, with TRBD1 matching 7 bases. V lost 6 bases to trimming and J lost 3 bases; unmatched junction nucleotides: 7. This CDR3 has 15 residues.